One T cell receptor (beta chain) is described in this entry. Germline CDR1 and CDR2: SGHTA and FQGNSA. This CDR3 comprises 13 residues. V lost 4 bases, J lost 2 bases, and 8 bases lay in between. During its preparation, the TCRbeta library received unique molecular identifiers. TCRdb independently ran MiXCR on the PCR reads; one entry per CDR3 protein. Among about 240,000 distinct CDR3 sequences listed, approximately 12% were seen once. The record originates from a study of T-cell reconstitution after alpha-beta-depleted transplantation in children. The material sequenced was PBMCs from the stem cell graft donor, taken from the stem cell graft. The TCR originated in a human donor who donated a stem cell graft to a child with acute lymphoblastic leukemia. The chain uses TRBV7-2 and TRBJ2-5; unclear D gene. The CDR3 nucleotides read TGTGCCAGCAGCTCCCCACCACAAGAGACCCAGTACTTC. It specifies CASSSPPQETQYF.